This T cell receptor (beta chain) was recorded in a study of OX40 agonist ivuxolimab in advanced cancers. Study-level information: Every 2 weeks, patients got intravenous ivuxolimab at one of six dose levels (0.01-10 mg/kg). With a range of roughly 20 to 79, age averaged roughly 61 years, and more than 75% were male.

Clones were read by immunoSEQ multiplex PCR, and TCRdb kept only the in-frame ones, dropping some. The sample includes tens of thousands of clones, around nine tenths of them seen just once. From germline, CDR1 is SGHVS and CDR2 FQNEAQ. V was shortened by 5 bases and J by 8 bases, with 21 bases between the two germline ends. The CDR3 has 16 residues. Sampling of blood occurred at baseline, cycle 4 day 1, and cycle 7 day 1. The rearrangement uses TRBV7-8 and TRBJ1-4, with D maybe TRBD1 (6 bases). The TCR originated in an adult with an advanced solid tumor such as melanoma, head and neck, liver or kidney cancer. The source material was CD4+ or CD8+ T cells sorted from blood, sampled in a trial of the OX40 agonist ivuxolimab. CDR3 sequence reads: CASSLSRVRGYEKLFF. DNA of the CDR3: TGTGCCAGCAGCCTGAGTCGGGTCAGGGGATACGAAAAACTGTTTTTT. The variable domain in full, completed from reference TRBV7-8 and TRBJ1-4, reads GAGVSQSPRYKVAKRGQDVALRCDPISGHVSLFWYQQALGQGPEFLTYFQNEAQLDKSGLPSDRFFAERPEGSVSTLKIQRTQQEDSAVYLCASSLSRVRGYEKLFFGSGTQLSVL.